This T cell receptor (beta chain) is from a study of cytomegalovirus exposure and HLA in healthy donors. PCR used 60 Vbeta primers and 13 Jbeta primers. Data came from immunoSEQ multiplex PCR; TCRdb stores just in-frame clones and leaves some out. The data contain around 99,000 clones, around 73% of them singletons. In this sample, this clone turned up once. The CDR3 is 15 residues long. Between the trimmed V and J ends, which lost 1 base and 1 base, there was a span of 10 bases. Germline-derived CDR1 and CDR2 are MNHNS and SASEGT. This chain uses TRBV6-1 with TRBJ1-1; maybe TRBD1 (6 bases). This TCR was sampled from a man aged 35-49 years in good health and CMV-seronegative. Sequencing used PBMCs. CDR3 in DNA: TGTGCCAGCAGTGAAGTGGGCAGGGGGAACACTGAAGCTTTCTTT. Amino acid sequence: CASSEVGRGNTEAFF.